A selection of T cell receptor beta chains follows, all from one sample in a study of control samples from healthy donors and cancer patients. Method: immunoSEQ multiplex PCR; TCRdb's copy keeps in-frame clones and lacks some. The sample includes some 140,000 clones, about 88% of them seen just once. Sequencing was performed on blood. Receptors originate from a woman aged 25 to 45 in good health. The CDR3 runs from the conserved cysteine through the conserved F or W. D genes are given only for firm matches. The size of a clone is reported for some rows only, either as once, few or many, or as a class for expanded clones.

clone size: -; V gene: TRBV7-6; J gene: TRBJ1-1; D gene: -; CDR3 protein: CASSAGGENTEAFF; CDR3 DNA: TGTGCCAGCAGCGCCGGGGGAGAGAACACTGAAGCTTTCTTT
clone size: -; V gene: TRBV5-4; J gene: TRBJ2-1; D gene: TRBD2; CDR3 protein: CASSLRSGRAYNEQFF; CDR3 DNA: TGTGCCAGCAGCTTGCGTAGCGGGAGGGCCTACAATGAGCAGTTCTTC
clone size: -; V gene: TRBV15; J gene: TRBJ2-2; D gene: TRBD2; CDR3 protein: CATSRSLAANTGELFF; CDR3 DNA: TGTGCCACCAGCAGATCTCTAGCGGCCAACACCGGGGAGCTGTTTTTT
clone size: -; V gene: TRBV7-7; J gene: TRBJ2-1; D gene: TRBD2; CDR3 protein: CASSLGTSAYNEQFF; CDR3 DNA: TGTGCCAGCAGCTTAGGGACTAGCGCCTACAATGAGCAGTTCTTC
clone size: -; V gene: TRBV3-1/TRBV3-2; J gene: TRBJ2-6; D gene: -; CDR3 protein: CASSHSPGGSGANVLTF; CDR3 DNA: TGTGCCAGCAGCCATTCCCCTGGGGGCTCTGGGGCCAACGTCCTGACTTTC
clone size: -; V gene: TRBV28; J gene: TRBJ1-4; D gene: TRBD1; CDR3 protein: CASSSFDREGEKLFF; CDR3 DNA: TGTGCCAGCAGTTCGTTCGACAGGGAGGGGGAAAAACTGTTTTTT
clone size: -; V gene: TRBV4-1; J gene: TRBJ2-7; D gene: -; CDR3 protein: CASSQQENYEQYF; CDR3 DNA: TGCGCCAGCAGCCAACAGGAAAACTACGAGCAGTACTTC
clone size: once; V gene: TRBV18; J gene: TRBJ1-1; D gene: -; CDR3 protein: CASSPEVGLEAFF; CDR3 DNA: TGTGCCAGCTCACCGGAAGTTGGGCTAGAAGCTTTCTTT
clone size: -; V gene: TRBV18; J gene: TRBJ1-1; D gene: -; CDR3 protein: CASSPEGKVSEAFF; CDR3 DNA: TGTGCCAGCTCACCGGAGGGGAAAGTCTCTGAAGCTTTCTTT
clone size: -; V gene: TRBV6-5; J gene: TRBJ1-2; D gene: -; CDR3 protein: CASSYGLNLNYGYTF; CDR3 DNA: TGTGCCAGCAGTTACGGGTTGAACCTTAACTATGGCTACACCTTC
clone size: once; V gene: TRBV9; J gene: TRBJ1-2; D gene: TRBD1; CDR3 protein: CASSGGGQGRGIYGYTF; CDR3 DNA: TGTGCCAGCAGCGGAGGGGGACAGGGAAGAGGAATCTATGGCTACACCTTC
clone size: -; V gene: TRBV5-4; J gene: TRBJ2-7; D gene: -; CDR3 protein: CASSIRSRDEQYF; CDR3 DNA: TGTGCCAGCAGCATAAGAAGTAGGGACGAGCAGTACTTC
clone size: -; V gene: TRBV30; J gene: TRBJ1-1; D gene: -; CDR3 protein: CACSKMNTEAFF; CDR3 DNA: TGTGCCTGTTCCAAGATGAACACTGAAGCTTTCTTT
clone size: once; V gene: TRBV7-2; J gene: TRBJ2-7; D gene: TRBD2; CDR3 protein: CASSLVISGRDNEQYF; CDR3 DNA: TGTGCCAGCAGCTTAGTGATTAGCGGGAGGGATAACGAGCAGTACTTC
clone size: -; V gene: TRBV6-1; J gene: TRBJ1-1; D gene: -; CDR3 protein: CASSEDAQADTEAFF; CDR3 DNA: TGTGCCAGCAGTGAAGATGCCCAGGCAGACACTGAAGCTTTCTTT
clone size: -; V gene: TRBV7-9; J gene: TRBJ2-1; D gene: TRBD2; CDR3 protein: CASSPGLAGGLRNEQFF; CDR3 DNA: TGTGCCAGCAGCCCCGGACTAGCGGGAGGGCTGCGAAATGAGCAGTTCTTC
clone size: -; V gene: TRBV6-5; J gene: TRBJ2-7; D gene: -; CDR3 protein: CASSRGQGGQYF; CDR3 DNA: TGTGCCAGCAGTCGCGGCCAGGGGGGGCAGTACTTC
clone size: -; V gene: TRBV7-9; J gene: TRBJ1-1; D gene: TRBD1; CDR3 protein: CASSLGLTGTDTEAFF; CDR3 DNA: TGTGCCAGCAGCTTGGGATTGACAGGGACAGACACTGAAGCTTTCTTT
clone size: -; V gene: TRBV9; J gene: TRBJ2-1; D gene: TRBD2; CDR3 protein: CASSVLAGGNEQFF; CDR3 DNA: TGTGCCAGCAGCGTACTAGCGGGAGGCAATGAGCAGTTCTTC
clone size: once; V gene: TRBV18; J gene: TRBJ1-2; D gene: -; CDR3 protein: CASSPSGRNGYTF; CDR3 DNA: TGTGCCAGCTCACCCTCGGGACGGAATGGCTACACCTTC
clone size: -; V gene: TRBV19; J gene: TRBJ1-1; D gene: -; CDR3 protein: CASSPGAGTEAFF; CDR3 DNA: TGTGCCAGTAGTCCGGGGGCCGGCACTGAAGCTTTCTTT
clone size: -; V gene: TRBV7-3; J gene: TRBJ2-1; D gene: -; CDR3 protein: CASSPATGAYNEQFF; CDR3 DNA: TGTGCCAGCAGCCCCGCGACGGGAGCCTACAATGAGCAGTTCTTC
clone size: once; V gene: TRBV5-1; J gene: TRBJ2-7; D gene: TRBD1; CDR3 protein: CASSWGQGGSYEQYF; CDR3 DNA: TGCGCCAGCAGCTGGGGACAGGGAGGGTCCTACGAGCAGTACTTC
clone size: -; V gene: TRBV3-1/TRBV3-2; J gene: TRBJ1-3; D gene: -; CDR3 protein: CASSQDGAGSNTIYF; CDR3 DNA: TGTGCCAGCAGCCAAGATGGGGCTGGATCTAACACCATATATTTT
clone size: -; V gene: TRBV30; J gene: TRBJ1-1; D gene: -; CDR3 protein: CAWKDMNTEAFF; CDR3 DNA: TGTGCCTGGAAAGACATGAACACTGAAGCTTTCTTT
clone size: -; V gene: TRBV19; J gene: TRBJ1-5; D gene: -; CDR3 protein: CASSRPGGYQPQHF; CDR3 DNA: TGTGCCAGTAGTAGGCCGGGGGGGTACCAGCCCCAGCATTTT
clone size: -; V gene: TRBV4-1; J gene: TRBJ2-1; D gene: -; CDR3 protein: CASRDRTEYNEQFF; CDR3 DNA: TGCGCCAGCAGGGACCGGACTGAGTACAATGAGCAGTTCTTC
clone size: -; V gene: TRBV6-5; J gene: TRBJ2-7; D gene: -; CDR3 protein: CASSPTRVGEQYF; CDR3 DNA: TGTGCCAGCAGCCCGACCCGGGTAGGCGAGCAGTACTTC
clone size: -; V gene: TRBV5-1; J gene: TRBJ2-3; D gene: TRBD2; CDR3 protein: CASSKGLAGDTQYF; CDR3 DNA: TGCGCCAGCAGCAAAGGACTAGCGGGAGATACGCAGTATTTT
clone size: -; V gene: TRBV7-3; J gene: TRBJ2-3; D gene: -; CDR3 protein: CASSLGPSTDTQYF; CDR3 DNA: TGTGCCAGCAGCTTGGGGCCCAGCACAGATACGCAGTATTTT
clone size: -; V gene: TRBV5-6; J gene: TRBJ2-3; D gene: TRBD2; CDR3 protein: CASSPQALAGLTDTQYF; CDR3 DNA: TGTGCCAGCAGCCCCCAAGCCCTAGCGGGGCTCACAGATACGCAGTATTTT
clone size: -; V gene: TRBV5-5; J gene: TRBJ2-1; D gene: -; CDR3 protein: CASSEGSSYNEQFF; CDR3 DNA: TGTGCCAGCAGTGAGGGGAGCTCCTACAATGAGCAGTTCTTC
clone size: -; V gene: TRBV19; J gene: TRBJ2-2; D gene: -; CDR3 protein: CASSVLAVRELFF; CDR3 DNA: TGTGCCAGTAGTGTCTTAGCGGTGCGGGAGCTGTTTTTT
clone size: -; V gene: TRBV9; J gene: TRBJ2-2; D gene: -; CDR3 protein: CASSVVGGKTGELFF; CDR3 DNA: TGTGCCAGCAGCGTAGTTGGCGGGAAGACCGGGGAGCTGTTTTTT
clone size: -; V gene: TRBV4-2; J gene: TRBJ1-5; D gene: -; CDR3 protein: CASSQDRGRPQHF; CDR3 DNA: TGTGCCAGCAGCCAAGATCGGGGGCGGCCCCAGCATTTT